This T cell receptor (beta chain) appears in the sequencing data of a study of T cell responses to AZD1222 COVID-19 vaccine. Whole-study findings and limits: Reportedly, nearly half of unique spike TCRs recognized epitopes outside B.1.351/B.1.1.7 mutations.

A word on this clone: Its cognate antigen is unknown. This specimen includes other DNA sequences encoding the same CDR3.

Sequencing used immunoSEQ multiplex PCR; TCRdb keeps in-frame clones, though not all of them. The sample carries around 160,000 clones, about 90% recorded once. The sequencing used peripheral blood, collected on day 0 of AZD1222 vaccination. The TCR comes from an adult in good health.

CDR3 in DNA: TGTGCCAGCACGACAGGGAACCAGCCCCAGCATTTT. The encoded protein is CASTTGNQPQHF. The J gene is TRBJ1-5, the V gene TRBV6-5, with 7 bases matching TRBD1. V trimming: 7 bases; J trimming: 7 bases; junction bases outside the gene matches: 4. The CDR3 totals 12 residues. CDR1 and CDR2 from the germline V gene are MNHEY and SVGAGI.